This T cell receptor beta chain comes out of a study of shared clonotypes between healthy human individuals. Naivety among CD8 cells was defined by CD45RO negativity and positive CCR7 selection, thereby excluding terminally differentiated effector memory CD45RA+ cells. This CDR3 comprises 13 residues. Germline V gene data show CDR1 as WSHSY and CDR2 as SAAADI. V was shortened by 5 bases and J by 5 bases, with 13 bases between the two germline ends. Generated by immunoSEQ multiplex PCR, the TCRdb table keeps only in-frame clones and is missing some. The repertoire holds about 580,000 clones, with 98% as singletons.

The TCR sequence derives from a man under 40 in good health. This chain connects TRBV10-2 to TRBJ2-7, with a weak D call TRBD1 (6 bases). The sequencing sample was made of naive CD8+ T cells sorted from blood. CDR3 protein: CASSLQGTDEQYF. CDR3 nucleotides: TGCGCCAGCAGTTTACAGGGAACTGACGAGCAGTACTTC.